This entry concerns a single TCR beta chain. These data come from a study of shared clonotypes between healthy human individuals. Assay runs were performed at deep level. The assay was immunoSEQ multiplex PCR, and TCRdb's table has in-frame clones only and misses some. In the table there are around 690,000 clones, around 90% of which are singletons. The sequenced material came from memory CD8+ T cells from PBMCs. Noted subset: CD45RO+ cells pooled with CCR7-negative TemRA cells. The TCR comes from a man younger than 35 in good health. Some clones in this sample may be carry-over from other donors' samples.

CDR3 coding DNA: TGCGCCAGCAGTCATACAGGGGTTGGGGGCAATGAGCAGTTCTTC. Amino acids: CASSHTGVGGNEQFF. This rearrangement joins TRBV4-1 to TRBJ2-1, with 7 bases fitting TRBD1. Germline V lookup: CDR1 MGHRA, CDR2 YSYEKL. Trimming cost V 6 bases and J 6 bases; bases outside gene matches: 11. There are 15 residues in the CDR3.